This passage covers 21 T cell receptor beta chains from one sample sequenced in a study of molecular identifiers for immune sequencing clone quantification. TCRdb re-called the PCR reads with MiXCR, one entry per CDR3 protein. Of approximately 670,000 distinct CDR3 sequences in the sample, 15% to 20% were seen once. Sequencing used naive CD8+ T cells from blood, with Jurkat cell RNA spiked in. The subset denotes: FACS-sorted CD8+CD4-CCR7+CD45RA+ naive T cells. The receptors stem from a human donor in good health. Some libraries in this study had Jurkat cell RNA spiked in.

Of note for this clonotype: This sequence may be a read error, since a much larger clone differs from it by one base. The chain combines TRBV12-3 or TRBV12-4 with TRBJ2-5; D is perhaps TRBD1 (6 bases). V was cut by 3 bases and J by 2 bases, with 13 bases left in between. The CDR3 consists of 15 residues. The CDR3 coding sequence is TGTGCCAGCAGTTTGGATGACAGGATACAAGAGACCCAGTACTTC. This encodes CASSLDDRIQETQYF.

In this sample, this clonotype turned up many times. The V gene is TRBV4-3, the J gene TRBJ2-3; D might be TRBD2 (5 bases). The length of the CDR3 is 16 residues. V was trimmed by 0 bases and J by 0 bases, leaving 10 bases between them. CDR1 and CDR2 from the germline V gene are LGHNA and YSLEER. In nucleotides, the CDR3 is TGCGCCAGCAGCCAAGATCTTCGGGGAAGCACAGATACGCAGTATTTT. Translating gives CASSQDLRGSTDTQYF.

J is TRBJ2-7 and V is TRBV7-9; D is perhaps TRBD1 (6 bases). Between the trimmed V and J ends, which lost 4 bases and 2 bases, there was a span of 15 bases. The CDR3 spans 15 residues. Per germline, CDR1 SEHNR and CDR2 FQNEAQ (reference sequence). The CDR3 nucleotides are TGTGCCAGCAGCTCAAGGACAGAAACCACCTACGAGCAGTACTTC. Its protein product is CASSSRTETTYEQYF.

This clonotype was seen many times. The rearrangement joins TRBV19 to TRBJ1-1; TRBD1 aligns across 11 bases. The CDR3 spans 15 residues. Germline-derived CDR1 and CDR2 are LNHDA and SQIVND (reference sequence). Trimming at V came to 3 bases and at J to 7 bases, leaving 7 bases not matched to a gene. DNA of the CDR3: TGTGCCAGTAGTATTCGCGGACAGGGGGCGTATGAAGCTTTCTTT. As protein: CASSIRGQGAYEAFF.

Regarding this clonotype: Given a much more abundant clone one base away, this may be a read error. V gene TRBV12-3 or TRBV12-4 combines with J gene TRBJ1-6; D is uncertain. The CDR3 runs to 13 residues. Trimming shortened V by 4 bases and J by 10 bases, and 11 bases separated the two germline ends. CDR3 DNA sequence: TGTGCCAGCAGTTCTTTCCTCGGGTCACCCCTCCACTTT. This sequence encodes CASSSFLGSPLHF.

V is TRBV7-9 and J is TRBJ1-2, with D tentatively TRBD1 (6 bases). V dropped 5 bases and J dropped 5 bases, with 21 bases sitting between them. Per the germline V gene, CDR1 is SEHNR and CDR2 is FQNEAQ (reference sequence). CDR3 length: 16 amino acids. The CDR3 sequence is CASSPKDRYISYGYTF. The CDR3 DNA follows: TGTGCCAGCAGCCCCAAGGACAGATACATCTCTTATGGCTACACCTTC.

The chain carries TRBV5-6 and TRBJ2-2, with 9 bases fitting TRBD1. This CDR3 has 18 residues. Germline CDR1 reads SGHDT; CDR2 reads YYEEEE. After removal of 5 bases from V and 4 bases from J, the junction contained 15 bases not matched to a gene. The CDR3 DNA follows: TGTGCCAGCAGTTCAGGCCGGGACAGGGTTGGGGTCACCGGGGAGCTGTTTTTT. It translates to CASSSGRDRVGVTGELFF. The complete variable domain, with remaining parts taken from reference TRBV5-6 and TRBJ2-2, reads DAGVTQSPTHLIKTRGQQVTLRCSPKSGHDTVSWYQQALGQGPQFIFQYYEEEERQRGNFPDRFSGHQFPNYSSELNVNALLLGDSALYLCASSSGRDRVGVTGELFFGEGSRLTVL.

Note on this clonotype: One junction end does not reproduce the germline sequence, and a read error may be involved. The rearrangement links TRBV5-3 to TRBJ1-1; D not certain. TRBV5-3 is an ORF for which the function is uncertain. CDR3 length: 14 amino acids. CDR3 nucleotide sequence: TGTGCCAGCAGCTTCCCCTCAGGCGGCACTGAGGCTTTCTTT. This sequence encodes CASSFPSGGTEAFF.

The V gene is TRBV15, the J gene TRBJ1-1; D is unresolved. V lost 0 bases to trimming and J lost 0 bases, with 14 bases between them. Germline V gene sequence: CDR1 LNHNV, CDR2 YYDKDF (reference sequence). The CDR3 contains 17 residues. CDR3 DNA sequence: TGTGCCACCAGCAGAGAGGAGACACATTACTTGAACACTGAAGCTTTCTTT. Protein: CATSREETHYLNTEAFF.

With respect to this clonotype: Being one base from a much bigger clone, this may be a read error. This chain joins TRBV6-2 or TRBV6-3 and TRBJ2-3; D is ambiguous. The CDR3 is made up of 14 amino acids. CDR1 and CDR2 (germline): MNHEY, SVGEGT. V lost 8 bases, J lost 6 bases, and 18 bases lay in between. The CDR3 DNA is TGTGCCAGCGGGATGTGGGAAAGCGTGGATACGCAGTATTTT. Translated, it gives CASGMWESVDTQYF.

This clonotype has ten or more counts. The chain recombines TRBV28 with TRBJ2-3, with 7 bases matching TRBD2. J was trimmed by 14 bases and V by 3 bases; bases with no gene match: 8. Germline values: CDR1 MDHEN, CDR2 SYDVKM. This CDR3 is 12 amino acids long. The CDR3 region has the DNA TGTGCCAGCAGTTTCGAAGCGGGATTTCGGTATTTT. This translates into CASSFEAGFRYF.

This clonotype was detected a few times. The chain couples TRBV4-1 to TRBJ1-4; possibly TRBD1 for D (5 bases). CDR1 and CDR2 (germline): MGHRA, YSYEKL. The CDR3 sequence is 15 residues long. Trimming cost V 1 base and J 5 bases, with 11 bases left between them. The CDR3 loop reads CASSQVGAFNEKLFF. The CDR3 coding sequence is TGCGCCAGCAGCCAAGTTGGGGCCTTCAATGAAAAACTGTTTTTT.

This chain connects TRBV11-3 to TRBJ1-5; perhaps TRBD1 as D (6 bases). Trimming pared 5 bases from V and 1 base from J, leaving 30 bases between. The length of the CDR3 is 21 residues. Per the germline V gene, CDR1 is SGHNT and CDR2 is YENEEA. The CDR3 DNA follows: TGTGCCAGCAGCCCTGAATTTGTCTATGACAGGAAGGGCGTGAGCAATCAGCCCCAGCATTTT. This encodes CASSPEFVYDRKGVSNQPQHF.

This clonotype has a count of ten or more. The gene calls are TRBV12-3 or TRBV12-4 and TRBJ2-3; D possibly uses TRBD1 or TRBD2 (5 bases each). CDR3 length equals 13 residues. V was cut by 4 bases and J by 4 bases, with 9 bases left in between. In DNA form, the CDR3 reads TGTGCCAGCAGTTGGGACCTCGCAGATACGCAGTATTTT. This gives the protein CASSWDLADTQYF.

The V call is TRBV7-6, the J call TRBJ2-2, with TRBD1 identical over 7 bases. The V gene end was trimmed by 4 bases and the J gene end by 0 bases; junction bases not matched to a gene: 8. Looked up from germline, CDR1 is SGHVS and CDR2 is FNYEAQ. The CDR3 has 17 amino acids. The CDR3 sequence: CASSSTGQGANTGELFF. CDR3 nucleotides: TGTGCCAGCAGCTCAACCGGTCAGGGGGCGAACACCGGGGAGCTGTTTTTT.

The V and J genes are TRBV7-9 and TRBJ2-7; TRBD2 aligns across 13 bases. Germline V gene data show CDR1 as SEHNR and CDR2 as FQNEAQ (reference sequence). The ends lost 5 bases at V and 3 bases at J; junction bases unmatched: 1. This CDR3 has 14 residues. The CDR3 coding sequence is TGTGCCAGCAGCACTAGCGGGAGGGTCTACGAGCAGTACTTC. Translating gives CASSTSGRVYEQYF.

The CDR3 here is CASSFGTASSYEQYF. CDR3 DNA sequence: TGTGCCAGCAGCTTTGGGACAGCGAGCTCCTACGAGCAGTACTTC. The J gene is TRBJ2-7, the V gene TRBV7-9; 7 nucleotides match TRBD1. CDR1 is SEHNR and CDR2 is FQNEAQ in the germline V gene (reference sequence). The CDR3 extends over 15 amino acids. After removal of 3 bases from V and 0 bases from J, the junction contained 5 bases not matched to a gene. The variable domain in full, completed from reference TRBV7-9 and TRBJ2-7, reads DTGVSQNPRHKITKRGQNVTFRCDPISEHNRLYWYRQTLGQGPEFLTYFQNEAQLEKSRLLSDRFSAERPKGSFSTLEIQRTEQGDSAMYLCASSFGTASSYEQYFGPGTRLTVT.

This clonotype came up once. At one of its ends the junction is not consistent with the germline gene, which may arise from a read error. The chain uses TRBV6-5 and TRBJ2-1; 10 bases are shared with TRBD2. This CDR3 has 17 amino acids. Germline values: CDR1 MNHEY, CDR2 SVGAGI. CDR3 loop: CAGRTGPLAGANNEQFF. As DNA, the CDR3 is TGTGCCGGCAGAACGGGCCCGCTAGCGGGGGCAAACAATGAGCAGTTCTTC.

This clonotype was recorded at least ten times. The chain is built from TRBV11-2 and TRBJ2-7, with D uncertain. Trimming left V 0 bases short and J 1 base short, with 7 bases between. This CDR3 region has 14 residues. The germline V gene encodes CDR1 SGHAT and CDR2 FQNNGV. For the CDR3, the DNA is TGTGCCAGCAGCTTAGAGTACGGATCCTACGAGCAGTACTTC. It specifies CASSLEYGSYEQYF.

This clonotype was found many times. The chain carries TRBV14 and TRBJ1-6, with D possibly TRBD1 on 5 matching bases. With 5 bases removed from V and 7 bases from J, the gap between germline ends came to 9 bases. The CDR3 totals 13 residues. Germline values: CDR1 SGHDN, CDR2 FVKESK. CDR3 protein: CASSMAGNSPLHF. CDR3 bases: TGTGCCAGCAGCATGGCAGGGAATTCACCCCTCCACTTT.

Concerning this clonotype itself: A far larger clone differs by one base, so this is likely a read error. Lacking the conserved final phenylalanine or tryptophan, this CDR3 likely reflects a read error. The V gene is TRBV7-9, the J gene TRBJ2-5; no firm D call. Germline values: CDR1 SEHNR, CDR2 FQNEAQ (reference sequence). Trimming cost V 4 bases and J 1 base, with 10 bases left between them. The CDR3 contains 14 residues. CDR3 bases: TGTGCCAGCAGCTCTTCCGGGTCCCAAGAGACCCAGTACCTC. Amino acid sequence: CASSSSGSQETQYL.